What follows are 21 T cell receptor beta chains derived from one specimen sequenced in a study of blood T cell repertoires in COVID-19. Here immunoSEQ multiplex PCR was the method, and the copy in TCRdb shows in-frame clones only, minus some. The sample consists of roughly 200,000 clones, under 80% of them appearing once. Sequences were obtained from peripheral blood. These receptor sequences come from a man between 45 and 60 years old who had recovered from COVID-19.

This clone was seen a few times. CDR3 bases: TGTGCCAGCAGTTTCTATGCGAGGGTAGGAGAGACCCAGTACTTC. Translating it yields CASSFYARVGETQYF. J is TRBJ2-5 and V is TRBV27; D perhaps matches TRBD2 (5 bases). The CDR3 contains 15 residues. CDR1 is MNHEY and CDR2 is SMNVEV in the germline V gene (reference sequence). V shed 3 bases and J shed 4 bases, with 15 bases lying between them.

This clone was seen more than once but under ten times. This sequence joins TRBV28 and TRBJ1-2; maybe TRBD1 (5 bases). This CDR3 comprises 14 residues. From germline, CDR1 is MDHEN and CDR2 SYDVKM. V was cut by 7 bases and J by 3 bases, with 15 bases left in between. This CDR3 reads CASTEPWGDYGYTF. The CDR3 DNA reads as TGTGCCAGCACCGAACCTTGGGGCGACTATGGCTACACCTTC.

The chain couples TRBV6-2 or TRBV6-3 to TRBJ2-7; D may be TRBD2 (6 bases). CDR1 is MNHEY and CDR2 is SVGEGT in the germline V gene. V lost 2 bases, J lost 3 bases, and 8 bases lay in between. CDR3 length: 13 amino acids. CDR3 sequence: CASSYRELYEQYF. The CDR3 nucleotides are TGTGCCAGCAGTTACCGGGAGCTCTACGAGCAGTACTTC.

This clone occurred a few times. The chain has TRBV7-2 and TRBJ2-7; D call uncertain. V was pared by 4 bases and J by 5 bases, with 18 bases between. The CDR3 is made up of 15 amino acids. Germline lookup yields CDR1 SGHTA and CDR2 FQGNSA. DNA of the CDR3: TGTGCCAGCAGCTCTGGTTTAGTTCAATCCCACGAGCAGTACTTC. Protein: CASSSGLVQSHEQYF.

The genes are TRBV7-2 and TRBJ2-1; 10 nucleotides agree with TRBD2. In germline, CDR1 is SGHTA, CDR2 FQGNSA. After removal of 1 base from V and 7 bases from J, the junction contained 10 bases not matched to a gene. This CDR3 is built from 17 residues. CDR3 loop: CASSLGSGLAGVNEQFF. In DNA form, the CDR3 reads TGTGCCAGCAGCTTAGGCTCGGGCCTAGCGGGAGTGAATGAGCAGTTCTTC.

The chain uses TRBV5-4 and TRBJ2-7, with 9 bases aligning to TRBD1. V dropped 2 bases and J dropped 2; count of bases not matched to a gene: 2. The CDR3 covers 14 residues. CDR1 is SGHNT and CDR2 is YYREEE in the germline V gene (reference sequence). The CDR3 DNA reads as TGTGCCAGCAGCTTCGGGGACAGGGCCTACGAGCAGTACTTC. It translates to CASSFGDRAYEQYF.

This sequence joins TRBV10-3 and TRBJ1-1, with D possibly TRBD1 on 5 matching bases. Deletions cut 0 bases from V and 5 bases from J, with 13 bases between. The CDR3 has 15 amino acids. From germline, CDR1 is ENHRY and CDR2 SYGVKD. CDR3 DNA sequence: TGTGCCATCAGTGAGTCCCAGGGTGCCGGGACTGAAGCTTTCTTT. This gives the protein CAISESQGAGTEAFF.

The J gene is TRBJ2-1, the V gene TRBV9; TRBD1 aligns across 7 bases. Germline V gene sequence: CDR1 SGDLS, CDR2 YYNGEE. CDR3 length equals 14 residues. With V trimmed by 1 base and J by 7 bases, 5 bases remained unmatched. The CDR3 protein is CASSVPTGRNEQFF. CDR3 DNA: TGTGCCAGCAGCGTACCGACAGGGAGAAATGAGCAGTTCTTC.

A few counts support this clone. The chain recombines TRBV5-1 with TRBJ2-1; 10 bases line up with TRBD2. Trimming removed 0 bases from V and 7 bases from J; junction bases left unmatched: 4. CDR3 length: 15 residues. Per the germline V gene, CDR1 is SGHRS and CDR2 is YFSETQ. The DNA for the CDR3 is TGCGCCAGCAGCTTGGCTAGCGGGAGTCCAAATGAGCAGTTCTTC. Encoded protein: CASSLASGSPNEQFF.

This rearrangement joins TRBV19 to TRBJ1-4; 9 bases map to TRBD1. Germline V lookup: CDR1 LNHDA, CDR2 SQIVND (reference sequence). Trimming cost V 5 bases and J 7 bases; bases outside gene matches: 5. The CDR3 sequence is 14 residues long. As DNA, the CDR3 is TGTGCCAGTAGTCTACAGGGGGCAGGTGAAAAACTGTTTTTT. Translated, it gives CASSLQGAGEKLFF.

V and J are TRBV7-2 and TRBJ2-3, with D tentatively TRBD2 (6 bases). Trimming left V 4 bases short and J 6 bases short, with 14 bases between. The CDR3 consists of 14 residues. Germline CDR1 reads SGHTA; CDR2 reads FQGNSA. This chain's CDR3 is CASSSPGRRDTQYF. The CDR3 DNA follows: TGTGCCAGCAGCTCCCCCGGGAGAAGGGATACGCAGTATTTT.

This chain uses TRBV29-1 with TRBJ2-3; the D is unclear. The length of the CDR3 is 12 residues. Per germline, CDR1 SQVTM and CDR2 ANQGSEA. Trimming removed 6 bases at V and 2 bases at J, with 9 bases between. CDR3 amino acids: CSVAQNTDTQYF. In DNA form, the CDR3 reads TGCAGCGTCGCTCAGAACACAGATACGCAGTATTTT.

CDR3 protein: CASRRSGGKVETQYF. In DNA, the CDR3 is TGTGCCAGTAGACGCTCAGGGGGCAAGGTAGAGACCCAGTACTTC. V is TRBV19 and J is TRBJ2-5, with TRBD1 identical over 8 bases. The CDR3 spans 15 residues. Germline trimming cut 6 bases from V and 4 bases from J; bases unmatched to any gene: 10. The V gene's germline CDR1 is LNHDA and CDR2 SQIVND (reference sequence).

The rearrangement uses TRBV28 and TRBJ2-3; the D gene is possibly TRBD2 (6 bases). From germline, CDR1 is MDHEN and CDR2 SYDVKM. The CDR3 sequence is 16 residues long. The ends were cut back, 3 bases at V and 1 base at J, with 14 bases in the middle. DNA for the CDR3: TGTGCCAGCAGTTTTATTCCGGCGGGACGCACAGATACGCAGTATTTT. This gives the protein CASSFIPAGRTDTQYF.

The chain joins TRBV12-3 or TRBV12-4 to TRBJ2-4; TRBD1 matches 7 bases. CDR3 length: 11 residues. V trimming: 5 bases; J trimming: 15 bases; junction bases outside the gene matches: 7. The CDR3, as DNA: TGTGCCAGCAGTGACAGGGTGGGGTTGTACTTC. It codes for CASSDRVGLYF.

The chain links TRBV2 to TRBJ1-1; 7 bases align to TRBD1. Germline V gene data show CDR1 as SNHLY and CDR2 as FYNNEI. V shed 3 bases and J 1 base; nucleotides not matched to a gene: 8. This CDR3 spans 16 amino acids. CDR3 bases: TGTGCCAGCAGTGATTTTACGAGGACAGGGAACACTGAAGCTTTCTTT. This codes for CASSDFTRTGNTEAFF.

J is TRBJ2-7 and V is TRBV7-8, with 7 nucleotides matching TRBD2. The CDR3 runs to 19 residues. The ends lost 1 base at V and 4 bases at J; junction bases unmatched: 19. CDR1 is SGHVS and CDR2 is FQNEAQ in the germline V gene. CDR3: CASSLVFRDGPGLHYEQYF. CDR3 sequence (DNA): TGTGCCAGCAGCTTAGTATTTCGGGATGGACCGGGACTACATTACGAGCAGTACTTC.

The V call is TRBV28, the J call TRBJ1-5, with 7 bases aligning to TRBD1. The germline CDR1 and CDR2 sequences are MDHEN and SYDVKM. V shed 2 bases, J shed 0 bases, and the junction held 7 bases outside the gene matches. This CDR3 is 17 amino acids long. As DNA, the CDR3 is TGTGCCAGCAGTTTACCGACAGGGATCTATAGCAATCAGCCCCAGCATTTT. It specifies CASSLPTGIYSNQPQHF.

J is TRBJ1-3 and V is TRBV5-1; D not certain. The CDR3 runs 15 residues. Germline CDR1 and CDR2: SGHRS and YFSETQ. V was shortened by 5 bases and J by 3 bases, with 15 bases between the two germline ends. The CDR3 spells CASSFGGSSGNTIYF. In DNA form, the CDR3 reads TGCGCCAGCAGTTTTGGAGGATCTAGTGGAAACACCATATATTTT.

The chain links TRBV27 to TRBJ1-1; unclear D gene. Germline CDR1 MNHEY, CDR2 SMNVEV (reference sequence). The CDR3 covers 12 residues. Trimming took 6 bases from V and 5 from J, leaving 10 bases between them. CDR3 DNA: TGTGCCAGCAGGGCTCGTGATACTGAAGCTTTCTTT. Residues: CASRARDTEAFF.

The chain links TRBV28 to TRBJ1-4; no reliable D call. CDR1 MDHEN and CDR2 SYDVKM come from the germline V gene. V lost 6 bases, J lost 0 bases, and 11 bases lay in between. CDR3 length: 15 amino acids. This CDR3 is CASSPTSATNEKLFF. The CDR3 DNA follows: TGTGCCAGCAGCCCGACATCGGCAACTAATGAAAAACTGTTTTTT. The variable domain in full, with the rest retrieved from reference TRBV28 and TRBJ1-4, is DVKVTQSSRYLVKRTGEKVFLECVQDMDHENMFWYRQDPGLGLRLIYFSYDVKMKEKGDIPEGYSVSREKKERFSLILESASTNQTSMYLCASSPTSATNEKLFFGSGTQLSVL.